Listed below are T cell receptor beta chains from one sample, sequenced in a study of identical twins. A single record per CDR3 protein comes from TCRdb applying MiXCR to the 5' RACE reads. The table includes roughly 1.6 million distinct CDR3 sequences, 25% to 35% detected once. The sample consisted of cord blood. Receptor source: a newborn girl in good health. Both conserved end residues are part of each CDR3. The D gene is left open where the match is weak. Size tells how often a clone was seen (once, few, many) or the class of an expanded clone, and some rows leave it out.

D gene	clone size	V gene	J gene	CDR3 protein	CDR3 DNA
-	-	TRBV4-2	TRBJ1-5	CASSHHTRQPQHF	TGTGCCAGCAGCCATCACACCAGGCAGCCCCAGCATTTT
-	few	TRBV12-3/TRBV12-4	TRBJ1-5	CASSLGGPPSNQPQHF	TGTGCCAGCAGTTTAGGGGGCCCTCCTAGCAATCAGCCCCAGCATTTT
-	few	TRBV3-1	TRBJ1-2	CASSHRQPNYGYTF	TGTGCCAGCAGCCATCGACAGCCTAACTATGGCTACACCTTC
-	-	TRBV7-2	TRBJ2-1	CASSLDGGPAYNEQFF	TGTGCCAGCAGCTTAGACGGGGGGCCAGCCTACAATGAGCAGTTCTTC
TRBD2	-	TRBV6-6	TRBJ2-1	CASSHGTSGSGWQFF	TGTGCCAGCAGCCACGGGACTAGCGGGAGTGGGTGGCAGTTCTTC
TRBD1	few	TRBV7-9	TRBJ1-2	CASSLSSLRDSYGYTF	TGTGCCAGCAGCCTCTCATCTCTCCGGGACAGCTATGGCTACACCTTC
-	few	TRBV24-1	TRBJ2-3	CATSDFRGTDTQYF	TGTGCCACCAGTGATTTCAGGGGCACAGATACGCAGTATTTT
TRBD2	few	TRBV6-4	TRBJ2-6	CASSDPSGGQVLTF	TGTGCCAGCAGTGACCCTAGCGGGGGCCAAGTCCTGACTTTC
-	many	TRBV12-3/TRBV12-4	TRBJ2-3	CASSRLVDTQYF	TGTGCCAGCAGTCGACTCGTGGATACGCAGTATTTT
-	-	TRBV12-3/TRBV12-4	TRBJ2-5	CASSQYRRETQYF	TGTGCCAGCAGCCAGTACCGGCGGGAGACCCAGTACTTC
-	-	TRBV12-5	TRBJ2-7	CASGRGGLYNEQYF	TGTGCTAGTGGCAGGGGAGGCCTCTACAATGAGCAGTACTTC
-	-	TRBV10-3	TRBJ2-5	CAISERLQGTQYF	TGTGCCATCAGTGAGCGGCTCCAAGGGACCCAGTACTTC
TRBD2	many	TRBV12-3/TRBV12-4	TRBJ2-7	CASRGTSVYEQYF	TGTGCCAGCAGAGGGACTAGCGTCTACGAGCAGTACTTC
-	-	TRBV4-1	TRBJ1-4	CASGKWSNEKLFF	TGCGCCAGCGGGAAGTGGTCTAATGAAAAACTGTTTTTT
-	-	TRBV12-3/TRBV12-4	TRBJ2-1	CASSLDRGIYLAGVYNEQFF	TGTGCCAGCAGTCTCGACAGGGGGATTTATCTAGCGGGGGTCTACAATGAGCAGTTCTTC